Listed below are T cell receptor beta chains from one sample, sequenced in a study of cytomegalovirus exposure and HLA in healthy donors. Sequencing was performed with immunoSEQ multiplex PCR; in TCRdb, only in-frame clones are kept and a portion is missing. The profile shows 180,000 or so clones, approximately 85% of them singletons. Sequencing was performed on PBMCs. These receptors were obtained from a woman between 50 and 59 years old in good health and CMV-seropositive. CDR3s include the opening cysteine and the closing phenylalanine or tryptophan. The D gene is left open where the match is weak. Rows may omit the clone size; those that give it use once, few, many or a size class.

v_gene,abundance,d_gene,j_gene,CDR3aa,CDR3nt
TRBV7-8,NA,NA,TRBJ1-2,CASSMREGYTF,TGTGCCAGCAGCATGAGGGAGGGCTACACCTTC
TRBV14,NA,TRBD1,TRBJ1-5,CASSPGTGFNQPQHF,TGTGCCAGCAGCCCCGGGACAGGGTTCAATCAGCCCCAGCATTTT
TRBV25-1,NA,TRBD2,TRBJ2-1,CASSETTSGRAGFF,TGTGCCAGCAGTGAGACGACTAGCGGGAGGGCCGGGTTCTTC
TRBV7-9,once,NA,TRBJ1-5,CASSKQGREQHF,TGTGCCAGCAGCAAACAGGGTCGAGAACAGCATTTT
TRBV7-9,NA,TRBD2,TRBJ2-1,CSSSSTSGRTYNEQFF,TGTTCCAGCAGCAGTACTAGCGGCCGTACCTACAATGAGCAGTTCTTC
TRBV5-1,NA,TRBD2,TRBJ2-2,CASSLIAGLETGELFF,TGCGCCAGCAGCCTTATCGCGGGACTAGAGACCGGGGAGCTGTTTTTT
TRBV4-3,NA,NA,TRBJ1-4,CASSQEGRDSEKLFF,TGCGCCAGCAGCCAAGAAGGCAGGGATAGTGAAAAACTGTTTTTT
TRBV29-1,NA,NA,TRBJ1-1,CSVEETESTEAFF,TGCAGCGTTGAAGAAACGGAGTCGACTGAAGCTTTCTTT
TRBV2,once,NA,TRBJ2-4,CASSDLGVPRQESPYF,TGTGCCAGCAGTGATTTGGGAGTACCCAGACAGGAATCCCCGTACTTC
TRBV19,NA,TRBD2,TRBJ2-3,CASSQGLADTQYF,TGTGCCAGTAGTCAAGGACTAGCAGATACGCAGTATTTT
TRBV7-6,NA,TRBD1,TRBJ1-5,CASSLTGDEGQPQHF,TGTGCCAGCAGCTTAACAGGGGACGAGGGTCAGCCCCAGCATTTT
TRBV4-1,once,TRBD2,TRBJ2-1,CASTTNPLAGPNEQFF,TGCGCCAGCACCACCAACCCCCTAGCGGGGCCCAATGAGCAGTTCTTC
TRBV7-9,NA,NA,TRBJ2-1,CASSLVYTLDTYNEQFF,TGTGCCAGCAGCTTAGTATACACCCTTGACACCTACAATGAGCAGTTCTTC
TRBV18,few,TRBD1,TRBJ2-7,CASSPAGTGLEQYF,TGTGCCAGCTCACCTGCCGGGACAGGGTTAGAGCAGTACTTC
TRBV7-2,few,NA,TRBJ1-2,CASSSNTALGTIRGYTF,TGTGCCAGCAGCTCTAACACTGCCCTGGGGACTATTCGTGGCTACACCTTC
TRBV21-1,NA,NA,TRBJ1-5,CASSKIPSGQGGQPQHF,TGTGCCAGCAGCAAAATCCCATCTGGACAGGGGGGGCAGCCCCAGCATTTT
TRBV30,NA,NA,TRBJ2-4,CAWSGAGLGLAKNSQYF,TGTGCCTGGAGTGGCGCGGGTCTAGGCTTAGCCAAAAACAGTCAGTACTTC
TRBV23-1,NA,TRBD2,TRBJ2-7,CASSTVTSGVYSYEQYF,TGCGCCAGCAGCACGGTGACTAGCGGGGTTTACTCCTACGAGCAGTACTTC
TRBV4-1,NA,TRBD1,TRBJ2-1,CASSQTGTGGNEQFF,TGCGCCAGCAGCCAAACCGGGACAGGGGGCAATGAGCAGTTCTTC
TRBV30,NA,NA,TRBJ1-3,CAWSVQGDTIYF,TGTGCCTGGAGTGTACAAGGAGACACCATATATTTT
TRBV27,NA,TRBD1,TRBJ2-1,CASSLPPQGAGDNEQFF,TGTGCCAGCAGTTTACCGCCACAGGGGGCGGGAGACAATGAGCAGTTCTTC
TRBV6-5,NA,TRBD1,TRBJ1-2,CASSYSGTGNGYTF,TGTGCCAGCAGTTACTCAGGGACAGGGAATGGCTACACCTTC
TRBV15,few,NA,TRBJ2-1,CATSRDATRATNNEQFF,TGTGCCACCAGCAGAGATGCAACGAGAGCTACCAACAATGAGCAGTTCTTC
TRBV5-1,NA,NA,TRBJ2-7,CASSLGQGGEQYF,TGCGCCAGCAGCTTAGGCCAGGGGGGCGAGCAGTACTTC
TRBV6-5,few,NA,TRBJ1-1,CASSAWGRSNTEAFF,TGTGCCAGCAGTGCCTGGGGGCGGTCGAACACTGAAGCTTTCTTT
TRBV5-1,NA,NA,TRBJ1-2,CASRSGQGTYGYTF,TGCGCCAGCAGATCCGGGCAGGGGACATATGGCTACACCTTC
TRBV6-6,NA,TRBD2,TRBJ2-1,CASSWGGRAVDEQFF,TGTGCCAGCAGTTGGGGCGGGAGGGCCGTTGATGAGCAGTTCTTC
TRBV7-9,once,NA,TRBJ1-5,CSSSPSEPQHF,TGTTCCAGCAGCCCTAGCGAGCCCCAGCATTTT
TRBV6-1,NA,NA,TRBJ1-1,CASSARGIGNTEAFF,TGTGCCAGCAGCGCCCGGGGGATCGGGAACACTGAAGCTTTCTTT
TRBV2,NA,NA,TRBJ2-5,CASSGPGPTQYF,TGTGCCAGCAGTGGTCCAGGGCCCACCCAGTACTTC
TRBV18,NA,NA,TRBJ1-4,CASSPAGGEVANEKLFF,TGTGCCAGCTCACCAGCCGGGGGAGAGGTTGCTAATGAAAAACTGTTTTTT
TRBV4-1,NA,NA,TRBJ1-4,CASSQDWQGRSLATNEKLFF,TGCGCCAGCAGCCAAGATTGGCAGGGGCGTTCCCTTGCAACTAATGAAAAACTGTTTTTT
TRBV6-1,NA,NA,TRBJ2-6,CASSENMAAGANVLTF,TGTGCCAGCAGTGAAAATATGGCCGCTGGGGCCAACGTCCTGACTTTC
TRBV29-1,NA,NA,TRBJ2-5,CSVAQDGEETQYF,TGCAGCGTTGCCCAGGACGGGGAAGAGACCCAGTACTTC
TRBV5-1,NA,TRBD2,TRBJ2-7,CASSPAGLAGGGYF,TGCGCCAGCAGCCCAGCAGGACTAGCGGGCGGAGGGTACTTC
TRBV28,NA,NA,TRBJ2-4,CASSLWEGASKNSQYF,TGTGCCAGCAGTTTATGGGAGGGGGCCTCCAAAAACAGTCAGTACTTC
TRBV11-2,NA,NA,TRBJ2-3,CASSLDFRDTQYF,TGTGCCAGCAGCTTAGATTTCCGGGATACGCAGTATTTT
TRBV6-1,NA,TRBD2,TRBJ2-5,CASLIAGLRETQYF,TGTGCCAGCCTCATAGCGGGGTTGAGAGAGACCCAGTACTTC
TRBV19,NA,NA,TRBJ2-3,CASSIDRGRTDTQYF,TGTGCCAGTAGTATAGACAGGGGACGGACAGATACGCAGTATTTT
TRBV27,NA,TRBD2,TRBJ2-3,CASRVGLAVTDTQYF,TGTGCCAGCAGGGTGGGACTAGCGGTAACAGATACGCAGTATTTT
TRBV10-1,NA,NA,TRBJ2-7,CASSSDITYEQYF,TGCGCCAGCAGCTCAGACATCACCTACGAGCAGTACTTC
TRBV28,NA,NA,TRBJ1-2,CASNSGVGYTF,TGTGCCAGCAACTCGGGGGTTGGCTACACCTTC
TRBV7-8,NA,TRBD1,TRBJ1-1,CASSSGQVNTEAFF,TGTGCCAGCAGCTCGGGACAGGTGAACACTGAAGCTTTCTTT
TRBV15,NA,NA,TRBJ1-2,CATSSTLYADTFYGYTF,TGTGCCACCAGCTCCACTTTATATGCGGACACCTTCTATGGCTACACCTTC
TRBV28,NA,TRBD1,TRBJ2-3,CASSRMTGRTDTQYF,TGTGCCAGCAGCCGGATGACAGGGCGCACAGATACGCAGTATTTT
TRBV29-1,NA,NA,TRBJ1-1,CSVARGFDVVSMNTEAFF,TGCAGCGTCGCTCGGGGGTTCGATGTTGTTTCCATGAACACTGAAGCTTTCTTT
TRBV2,NA,NA,TRBJ2-1,CASSYERLAQFF,TGTGCCAGCAGTTACGAACGCTTGGCCCAGTTCTTC
TRBV5-1,NA,NA,TRBJ2-7,CASSLGGPNEQYF,TGCGCCAGCAGCTTGGGGGGCCCAAACGAGCAGTACTTC
TRBV7-6,NA,TRBD2,TRBJ2-5,CASSLGRTSGGEETQYF,TGTGCCAGCAGCTTAGGGCGGACTAGCGGAGGGGAGGAGACCCAGTACTTC
TRBV28,NA,TRBD1,TRBJ2-7,CASRIRQGPYEQYF,TGTGCCAGCAGAATTCGACAGGGCCCCTACGAGCAGTACTTC
TRBV6-1,NA,NA,TRBJ2-3,CASSRNREDTQYF,TGTGCCAGCAGTCGCAACAGGGAGGATACGCAGTATTTT
TRBV6-5,NA,TRBD2,TRBJ2-7,CASRPGLAGAISQYF,TGTGCCAGCAGACCCGGACTAGCGGGAGCGATTTCGCAGTACTTC
TRBV6-6,NA,TRBD1,TRBJ2-5,CASSKGQEQETQYF,TGTGCCAGCAGTAAAGGACAGGAGCAAGAGACCCAGTACTTC
TRBV4-3,NA,NA,TRBJ2-7,CASSQDSGVGGLGGYEQYF,TGCGCCAGCAGCCAAGATAGTGGGGTCGGCGGTCTAGGAGGCTACGAGCAGTACTTC
TRBV10-1,once,NA,TRBJ1-1,CASSDRMRGEAFF,TGCGCCAGCAGTGATCGTATGAGAGGTGAAGCTTTCTTT
TRBV15,NA,NA,TRBJ2-3,CATSSDKGYRADTQYF,TGTGCCACCAGCAGCGATAAAGGATACCGGGCAGATACGCAGTATTTT
TRBV7-9,NA,TRBD2,TRBJ2-3,CASRLAGRTDTQYF,TGTGCCAGCAGATTAGCGGGGCGGACAGATACGCAGTATTTT